These 6 T cell receptor beta chains came from one sample sequenced in a study of regulatory T cells in long-lasting Graves disease. Assembly of TCR beta libraries relied on iRepertoire HTBI primers together with Arm-PCR of CDR3 regions. TCRdb re-called the multiplex PCR reads with MiXCR, one entry per CDR3 protein. The table includes a few hundred thousand distinct CDR3 sequences, about 20% detected once. Time point reported: persistent/refractory GD, antithyroid drugs over 5 years with positive TRAb. Making the TCR library involved RNA that had been extracted from PBMCs. Sequenced here: peripheral blood mononuclear cells (PBMCs), sampled when the disease was refractory, from a patient treated with antithyroid drugs. The receptors originated from a female donor with Graves disease.

About this clonotype itself: A single base is all that separates this from a far larger clone, so a read error is likely. The chain recombines TRBV6-5 with TRBJ2-5; D may be TRBD1 or TRBD2 (5 bases each). Germline assignment: CDR1 MNHEY and CDR2 SVGAGI. This CDR3 region has 12 residues. CDR3 sequence reads: CASRGEGYEQNF. CDR3 nucleotides: TGTGCCAGCAGGGGAGAGGGGTACGAGCAGAACTTC.

This clonotype showed up just a few times. The chain is built from TRBV27 and TRBJ2-2; D call uncertain. This CDR3 region has 15 residues. V was pared by 3 bases and J by 1 base, with 9 bases between. CDR1 is MNHEY, CDR2 SMNVEV, per germline (reference sequence). DNA for the CDR3: TGTGCCAGCAGTTTTACCGCAGGGAACACCGGGGAGCTGTTTTTT. It is translated as CASSFTAGNTGELFF.

This clonotype was found a few times. The chain combines TRBV29-1 with TRBJ1-2; 10 nucleotides align to TRBD1. Germline V gene data show CDR1 as SQVTM and CDR2 as ANQGSEA. This CDR3 contains 15 residues. The V segment lost 3 bases and the J segment 6 bases; nucleotides outside the gene matches: 10. The CDR3 DNA reads TGCAGCGTTGACCTAAATGTAGGGACAGGGGATGGCTACACCTTC. Translating it yields CSVDLNVGTGDGYTF.

As for this clonotype: A junction end diverges from the germline sequence, so it may reflect a read error. The gene calls are TRBV6-1 and TRBJ1-1; D might be TRBD1 (6 bases). The CDR3 runs to 14 residues. The germline V gene has CDR1 MNHNS and CDR2 SASEGT. The CDR3 region has the DNA TGTGCCGGCAGAAAGACAGGTGGTGTCACTGAAGCTTTCTTT. The encoded protein is CAGRKTGGVTEAFF.

The rearrangement links TRBV7-7 to TRBJ2-5; D is unresolved. V was cut by 3 bases and J by 0 bases, with 11 bases left in between. The CDR3 is 15 residues long. Germline V lookup: CDR1 SSHAT, CDR2 FNYEAQ (reference sequence). CDR3: CASSFGITHQETQYF. The CDR3 DNA reads as TGTGCCAGCAGCTTCGGCATCACCCACCAAGAGACCCAGTACTTC.

This clonotype came up a few times. The V call is TRBV15, the J call TRBJ1-3; weak D call: TRBD1 (5 bases). The CDR3 runs 16 residues. Germline V gene sequence: CDR1 LNHNV, CDR2 YYDKDF (reference sequence). Trimming removed 3 bases from V and 6 bases from J, with 18 bases in between. CDR3 nucleotide sequence: TGTGCCACCAGCAGCGCGGCAGGGTGGGAGTTAAACACCATATATTTT. Its translation: CATSSAAGWELNTIYF.